This T cell receptor (beta chain) emerged from a study of Tregs in tolerant kidney transplant recipients. Method: immunoSEQ multiplex PCR; TCRdb's copy keeps in-frame clones and lacks some. The table records about 120,000 clones, roughly 92% of them present only once. This clone was found once. Material: CD4+ T cells from blood. The origin of this receptor is a human donor in good health.

CDR3 region: CASSLGSGDSNQPQHF. CDR3 DNA sequence: TGCGCCAGCAGCTTGGGGTCAGGGGATAGCAATCAGCCCCAGCATTTT. This sequence joins TRBV5-1 and TRBJ1-5, with a possible D match to TRBD1 (6 bases). CDR1 is SGHRS, CDR2 YFSETQ, per germline. CDR3 length equals 16 residues. The germline V and J ends were trimmed by 0 bases and 0 bases, with 10 bases remaining between them.